The clone carrying this T cell receptor (beta chain) has only one observation. What it recognizes is unknown. PCR amplification relied on 60 Vbeta primers (plus 13 Jbeta primers). Produced via immunoSEQ multiplex PCR; TCRdb's table is partial and in-frame only. The data show some 140,000 clones, with around 80% seen just once and 5.5% to 6.5% held by the top ten. This entry is derived from a study of cytomegalovirus exposure and HLA in healthy donors. Study findings and constraints: Upon later analysis, TCR association rates were observed to vary by HLA locus, being highest for DRB1 and lowest for HLA-C. According to reports, the classifier identified cytomegalovirus status with high specificity and sensitivity. A later analysis reported that several of the most significant clusters appeared to be linked to common viral pathogens, among them Epstein-Barr virus.

Sequenced: PBMCs. The clonotype comes from a middle-aged woman in good health and CMV-seropositive.

The DNA for the CDR3 is TGTGCCAGTAGCACCGGGACAGGGGGTTCGGGCACTGAAGCTTTCTTT. The encoded protein is CASSTGTGGSGTEAFF. The chain uses TRBV19 and TRBJ1-1, with TRBD1 matching over 11 bases. The CDR3 loop spans 16 amino acids. Trimming removed 6 bases from V and 4 bases from J; junction bases left unmatched: 10. CDR1 is LNHDA, CDR2 SQIVND, per germline (reference sequence).